The 20 T cell receptor beta chains below were found in one sample sequenced in a study of T cells in Graves' hyperthyroidism and ophthalmopathy. Amplified TCR beta CDR3 regions came from RNA transcripts. When the TCR CDR3 underwent first-round RT-PCR, the HTBI primer set was used. MiXCR, run by TCRdb on the multiplex PCR reads, gives a single entry per CDR3 protein. The repertoire holds about 640,000 distinct CDR3 sequences, about 20% seen once, with about 35% in the top ten. The sequencing sample was made of blood. These receptors came from a man aged 25-45 years with Graves' ophthalmopathy.

This clonotype was picked up a small number of times. V gene TRBV7-9 combines with J gene TRBJ1-4; 7 nucleotides match TRBD1. This CDR3 is built from 14 residues. J gave up 7 bases and V 6 bases, and 8 bases lay outside the gene matches. Germline V gene lookup returns CDR1 SEHNR and CDR2 FQNEAQ (reference sequence). The chain's CDR3 is CASSPDRVTEKLFF. DNA of the CDR3: TGTGCCAGCAGTCCTGACAGGGTTACTGAAAAACTGTTTTTT.

The chain has TRBV15 and TRBJ2-5, with 15 bases that match TRBD2. Trimming removed 1 base from V and 0 bases from J; junction bases left unmatched: 6. Germline CDR1 and CDR2: LNHNV and YYDKDF (reference sequence). This CDR3 is built from 19 residues. CDR3 residues: CATSRVPGTSGRNQETQYF. The CDR3 region has the DNA TGTGCCACCAGCAGAGTACCCGGGACTAGCGGGAGGAACCAAGAGACCCAGTACTTC.

This clonotype was recorded many times. V is TRBV11-2 and J is TRBJ2-5, with 8 bases matching TRBD2. Per germline, CDR1 SGHAT and CDR2 FQNNGV. The CDR3 loop spans 14 amino acids. The junction had 1 base not matched to a gene; V was cut back by 3 bases and J by 1 base. CDR3 DNA sequence: TGTGCCAGCAGCTTCGGGACTAGCCAAGAGACCCAGTACTTC. It encodes CASSFGTSQETQYF. The variable domain in full, with the rest retrieved from reference TRBV11-2 and TRBJ2-5, is EAGVAQSPRYKIIEKRQSVAFWCNPISGHATLYWYQQILGQGPKLLIQFQNNGVVDDSQLPKDRFSAERLKGVDSTLKIQPAKLEDSAVYLCASSFGTSQETQYFGPGTRLLVL.

This clonotype was detected only a few times. The chain uses TRBV27 and TRBJ2-3; D uncertain. The germline gives CDR1 MNHEY, CDR2 SMNVEV (reference sequence). The CDR3 loop spans 13 amino acids. Trimming shortened V by 0 bases and J by 5 bases, and 6 bases separated the two germline ends. DNA for the CDR3: TGTGCCAGCAGTTTATCGCGAAAAGATACGCAGTATTTT. Its translation is CASSLSRKDTQYF.

The J gene is TRBJ2-7, the V gene TRBV7-9; TRBD2 aligns across 9 bases. The V gene's germline CDR1 is SEHNR and CDR2 FQNEAQ (reference sequence). The junction had 11 bases not matched to a gene; V was cut back by 1 base and J by 7 bases. The CDR3 sequence is 16 residues long. The CDR3 DNA is TGTGCCAGCAGCTTAGGCGGCGGGAGGGCCATGGGGGAGCAGTACTTC. Its protein is CASSLGGGRAMGEQYF.

This clonotype appeared a few times. The V and J genes are TRBV12-3 or TRBV12-4 and TRBJ2-5, with D possibly TRBD2 on 6 matching bases. There are 16 residues in the CDR3. Trimming cost V 3 bases and J 3 bases, with 17 bases left between them. The CDR3 DNA reads as TGTGCCAGCAGTTTTACCGCCTTCCGCGGGGAAGAGACCCAGTACTTC. The encoded protein is CASSFTAFRGEETQYF.

The chain uses TRBV28 and TRBJ2-5, with D maybe TRBD2 (5 bases). The CDR3 runs 12 residues. Deletions cut 8 bases from V and 5 bases from J, with 12 bases between. Germline CDR1 MDHEN, CDR2 SYDVKM. CDR3 sequence: CASGGPSETQYF. CDR3 coding DNA: TGTGCCAGCGGAGGTCCCAGCGAGACCCAGTACTTC.

This sequence joins TRBV7-2 and TRBJ2-7, with 7 bases fitting TRBD2. The V gene end was trimmed by 1 base and the J gene end by 1 base; junction bases not matched to a gene: 7. The V gene's germline CDR1 is SGHTA and CDR2 FQGNSA. This CDR3 has 16 amino acids. CDR3 loop: CASSLVGLADSYEQYF. The CDR3 nucleotides are TGTGCCAGCAGCTTAGTCGGTCTAGCGGATTCCTACGAGCAGTACTTC.

There are many counts of this clonotype. The chain carries TRBV27 and TRBJ2-7, with D hard to call. The CDR3 is made up of 13 amino acids. With 0 bases removed from V and 0 bases from J, the gap between germline ends came to 3 bases. Germline CDR1 MNHEY, CDR2 SMNVEV (reference sequence). For the CDR3, the DNA is TGTGCCAGCAGTTTATCCGACTCCTACGAGCAGTACTTC. Its translation is CASSLSDSYEQYF.

This chain connects TRBV2 to TRBJ2-1; TRBD1 might be the D (5 bases). This CDR3 has 15 residues. In germline, CDR1 is SNHLY, CDR2 FYNNEI. The V end lost 3 bases, the J end lost 4 bases, and 13 bases lay between the germline ends. The CDR3, as DNA: TGTGCCAGCAGTGACGACAGAGCACTTTACAATGAGCAGTTCTTC. Amino acid sequence: CASSDDRALYNEQFF.

The chain has TRBV29-1 and TRBJ2-4; 14 bases are shared with TRBD2. CDR3 length: 16 residues. Per germline, CDR1 SQVTM and CDR2 ANQGSEA. J lost 0 bases, V lost 4 bases, and 2 bases had no gene match. The CDR3: CSVAGTSGRAKNIQYF. CDR3 nucleotide sequence: TGCAGCGTTGCGGGGACTAGCGGGAGAGCCAAAAACATTCAGTACTTC.

The chain carries TRBV28 and TRBJ1-5, with D tentatively TRBD1 (5 bases). The CDR3 consists of 12 residues. Germline CDR1 MDHEN, CDR2 SYDVKM. Trimming removed 4 bases at V and 15 bases at J, with 16 bases between. The CDR3 coding sequence is TGTGCCAGCAGTTCAGGGACTGCGGGCCGGCATTTT. Translated, it gives CASSSGTAGRHF.

This clonotype came up many times. The rearrangement links TRBV20-1 to TRBJ2-7; D ambiguous. The CDR3 consists of 15 residues. V shed 0 bases and J shed 1 base, with 13 bases lying between them. CDR1 is DFQATT, CDR2 SNEGSKA, per germline (reference sequence). The CDR3 loop reads CSARDQVDFSYEQYF. For the CDR3, the DNA is TGCAGTGCTAGAGACCAGGTCGATTTTTCCTACGAGCAGTACTTC.

The chain has TRBV7-9 and TRBJ2-5, with 12 bases fitting TRBD2. Germline V lookup: CDR1 SEHNR, CDR2 FQNEAQ (reference sequence). This CDR3 has 15 residues. Unmatched junction bases numbered 6, after V lost 6 bases and J lost 4 bases. The CDR3 sequence is CASRSTSGSGETQYF. In DNA form, the CDR3 reads TGTGCCAGCAGATCGACTAGCGGGAGTGGAGAGACCCAGTACTTC.

Here the CDR3 DNA reads TGTGCCAGCAGTTTAGTGAAGTACAGCGGAGGGACCGGGGAGCTGTTTTTT. Translation gives CASSLVKYSGGTGELFF. The rearrangement links TRBV27 to TRBJ2-2; D is perhaps TRBD2 (6 bases). V lost 2 bases and J 5 bases, leaving 18 bases between the germline ends. Germline V lookup: CDR1 MNHEY, CDR2 SMNVEV (reference sequence). CDR3 size: 17 residues.

The chain is built from TRBV11-2 and TRBJ2-3; 8 positions agree with TRBD1. Unmatched junction bases numbered 8, after V lost 4 bases and J lost 2 bases. The CDR3 is 16 amino acids. Germline assignment: CDR1 SGHAT and CDR2 FQNNGV. The CDR3 DNA reads TGTGCCAGCAGCTATCATTGGACAGGGCCCACAGATACGCAGTATTTT. Translation: CASSYHWTGPTDTQYF.

This clonotype was found many times. The V call is TRBV6-1, the J call TRBJ2-2, with TRBD2 matching 13 bases. This CDR3 is 15 amino acids long. In germline, CDR1 is MNHNS, CDR2 SASEGT. J gave up 8 bases and V 8 bases, and 8 bases lay outside the gene matches. The CDR3 loop reads CASRGLAGVEGELFF. CDR3 nucleotides: TGTGCCAGCCGCGGACTAGCGGGAGTGGAAGGGGAGCTGTTTTTT.

Only a few counts were recorded for this clonotype. The V call is TRBV28, the J call TRBJ2-1; 8 positions match TRBD2. The CDR3 is 16 residues long. Trimming cost V 2 bases and J 3 bases; bases outside gene matches: 6. Looked up from germline, CDR1 is MDHEN and CDR2 is SYDVKM. CDR3 sequence: CASSLNSLAGYNEQFF. In DNA form, the CDR3 reads TGTGCCAGCAGTTTAAATTCCCTAGCGGGCTACAATGAGCAGTTCTTC.

This clonotype was observed a few times. The J gene is TRBJ2-5, the V gene TRBV28; TRBD2 is a possible D gene (6 bases). Per germline, CDR1 MDHEN and CDR2 SYDVKM. The CDR3 loop spans 15 amino acids. Trimming shortened V by 6 bases and J by 5 bases, and 19 bases separated the two germline ends. The CDR3 DNA follows: TGTGCCAGCAGCCGCCTCGGGCCGGCGGGGGAGACCCAGTACTTC. Protein sequence: CASSRLGPAGETQYF. Together with reference TRBV28 and TRBJ2-5, the CDR3 gives the full variable domain: DVKVTQSSRYLVKRTGEKVFLECVQDMDHENMFWYRQDPGLGLRLIYFSYDVKMKEKGDIPEGYSVSREKKERFSLILESASTNQTSMYLCASSRLGPAGETQYFGPGTRLLVL.

This clonotype showed up just a few times. The genes are TRBV3-1 and TRBJ2-3, with 8 bases lining up with TRBD2. V shed 1 base, J shed 4 bases, and the junction held 1 base outside the gene matches. Germline CDR1 is LGHDT and CDR2 is YNNKEL (reference sequence). This CDR3 has 14 residues. DNA of the CDR3: TGTGCCAGCAGCCAAGCGGGAGGGCCAGATACGCAGTATTTT. This translates into CASSQAGGPDTQYF.